Following are 21 T cell receptor beta chains from one sample sequenced in a study of T cell repertoires in cytomegalovirus infection. TCRdb re-called the reads through MiXCR, storing one row per CDR3 protein. This sample carries 350,000 to 500,000 distinct CDR3 sequences, around 32% of them seen once, and the ten largest clones take approximately 14%. Sequenced: PBMCs. Source of these receptors: a human donor in good health (CMV status not recorded). Some clones in this sample may be carry-over from other donors' samples.

The chain is built from TRBV9 and TRBJ1-5; D uncertain. Germline V gene lookup returns CDR1 SGDLS and CDR2 YYNGEE. This CDR3 region has 15 residues. V shed 0 bases and J shed 0 bases, with 7 bases lying between them. CDR3 nucleotides: TGTGCCAGCAGCGTAGGCCAATTTAGCAATCAGCCCCAGCATTTT. Translating gives CASSVGQFSNQPQHF. Looking up the rest from reference TRBV9 and TRBJ1-5 gives the full variable domain: DSGVTQTPKHLITATGQRVTLRCSPRSGDLSVYWYQQSLDQGLQFLIQYYNGEERAKGNILERFSAQQFPDLHSELNLSSLELGDSALYFCASSVGQFSNQPQHFGDGTRLSIL.

The chain combines TRBV4-2 with TRBJ2-3; D might be TRBD1 (6 bases). V was shortened by 5 bases and J by 0 bases, with 12 bases between the two germline ends. This CDR3 region has 15 residues. CDR1 LGHNA and CDR2 YNFKEQ come from the germline V gene. The CDR3 nucleotides are TGTGCCAGCAGCGTCCGGGACATCAGCACAGATACGCAGTATTTT. Its protein is CASSVRDISTDTQYF.

The chain employs TRBV20-1 and TRBJ2-7, with 8 bases matching TRBD1. J lost 3 bases, V lost 5 bases, and 9 bases had no gene match. This CDR3 is 14 amino acids long. CDR1 is DFQATT, CDR2 SNEGSKA, per germline (reference sequence). The DNA of the CDR3 is TGCAGTGCTGCTTTCTTGGACAGGGTCTACGAGCAGTACTTC. Protein: CSAAFLDRVYEQYF.

This chain connects TRBV20-1 to TRBJ2-7, with unresolved D. CDR1 DFQATT and CDR2 SNEGSKA come from the germline V gene (reference sequence). CDR3 length: 14 residues. Trimming stripped 0 bases from V and 6 bases from J, with 15 bases between. The CDR3 loop reads CSARDRNRGGEQYF. DNA of the CDR3: TGCAGTGCTAGAGATCGGAACCGAGGCGGCGAGCAGTACTTC.

Only a few counts were recorded for this clonotype. The genes are TRBV27 and TRBJ1-5; D ambiguous. V dropped 6 bases and J dropped 5 bases, with 14 bases sitting between them. Looked up from germline, CDR1 is MNHEY and CDR2 is SMNVEV (reference sequence). This CDR3 contains 14 residues. CDR3 nucleotides: TGTGCCAGCAGGCACAACAAAAGAGATCAGCCCCAGCATTTT. Residues: CASRHNKRDQPQHF.

The CDR3 reads CASRAFGNTEAFF. The CDR3 DNA is TGTGCCAGCAGGGCGTTCGGGAACACTGAAGCTTTCTTT. The chain is built from TRBV6-5 and TRBJ1-1; no firm D call. This CDR3 region has 13 residues. Trimming removed 6 bases at V and 1 base at J, with 9 bases between. Germline V gene data show CDR1 as MNHEY and CDR2 as SVGAGI.

Concerning this clonotype itself: The final CDR3 position lacks the conserved phenylalanine or tryptophan, pointing to a likely read error. The limits of the CDR3 on the DNA are not certain, so only TCRdb's listed CDR3 is given. The chain has TRBV7-8 and TRBJ2-1; the table's D gene call, TRBD1, was not cross checked with the DNA. Germline V lookup: CDR1 SGHVS, CDR2 FQNEAQ. Inclusive of both ends, the CDR3 amounts to 16 amino acids. The CDR3 is CASSPLLGGVYNEQLL.

A word on this clonotype: The junction departs from the called germline gene at one end, perhaps through a read error. This chain connects TRBV7-2 to TRBJ1-5, with D perhaps matching TRBD1 (6 bases). In germline, CDR1 is SGHTA, CDR2 FQGNSA. The CDR3 totals 16 residues. In nucleotides, the CDR3 is TGTGCCAGCAGCTTAGGGGGGGGCCGGAGCAATCTGCCCCAGCGTTTT. Residues: CASSLGGGRSNLPQRF.

This clonotype was counted only a few times. The V and J genes are TRBV6-6 and TRBJ2-2; D ambiguous. V lost 4 bases and J lost 0, with 9 bases in between. The CDR3 length is 15 residues. Per germline, CDR1 MNHNY and CDR2 SVGAGI (reference sequence). CDR3: CASSSTAANTGELFF. CDR3 DNA sequence: TGTGCCAGCAGTTCAACTGCGGCGAACACCGGGGAGCTGTTTTTT.

Only a few counts were recorded for this clonotype. The CDR3 DNA sequence: TGTGCCAGCCTGATGGGTCAACCGACCTACAATGAGCAGTTCTTC. It codes for CASLMGQPTYNEQFF. The chain couples TRBV7-9 to TRBJ2-1; D is ambiguous. The CDR3 loop spans 15 amino acids. Germline V CDR1 and CDR2: SEHNR, FQNEAQ (reference sequence). V was shortened by 8 bases and J by 2 bases, with 16 bases between the two germline ends.

The rearrangement joins TRBV5-6 to TRBJ2-4, with D tentatively TRBD1 (6 bases). V gave up 6 bases and J gave up 10 bases, with 14 bases separating them. CDR1 and CDR2 from the germline V gene are SGHDT and YYEEEE. There are 12 residues in the CDR3. The CDR3 nucleotides read TGTGCCAGCACCTCTATGGGACAAATTCAGTACTTC. As protein: CASTSMGQIQYF.

The chain employs TRBV11-2 and TRBJ2-1; a possible D gene is TRBD2 (5 bases). The CDR3 contains 19 residues. Germline V gene sequence: CDR1 SGHAT, CDR2 FQNNGV. The germline V and J ends were trimmed by 5 bases and 1 base, with 24 bases remaining between them. CDR3 loop: CASSAGGAEVGRSYNEQFF. Here the CDR3 DNA reads TGTGCCAGCAGCGCCGGAGGTGCTGAGGTAGGCCGTTCCTACAATGAGCAGTTCTTC.

The V gene is TRBV27, the J gene TRBJ1-1; unclear D gene. The CDR3 length is 13 residues. Trimming removed 8 bases at V and 0 bases at J, with 10 bases between. CDR1 and CDR2 (germline): MNHEY, SMNVEV (reference sequence). This CDR3 reads CASGDRLNTEAFF. In nucleotides, the CDR3 is TGTGCCAGCGGGGATCGGTTGAACACTGAAGCTTTCTTT.

This chain connects TRBV20-1 to TRBJ1-1; no firm D call. V was shortened by 3 bases and J by 5 bases, with 10 bases between the two germline ends. The CDR3 consists of 12 residues. Germline loops: CDR1 DFQATT, CDR2 SNEGSKA (reference sequence). Here the CDR3 reads CSASPKGTEAFF. DNA of the CDR3: TGCAGTGCTAGCCCGAAAGGGACTGAAGCTTTCTTT.

This clonotype was seen a handful of times. The J gene is TRBJ2-1, the V gene TRBV6-5, with 13 bases identical to TRBD2. Germline V gene data show CDR1 as MNHEY and CDR2 as SVGAGI. V lost 5 bases and J lost 7; bases outside the gene matches: 8. This CDR3 has 16 amino acids. The CDR3 loop reads CASSTRLAGGNNEQFF. The CDR3 coding sequence is TGTGCCAGCAGTACTCGACTAGCGGGGGGTAATAATGAGCAGTTCTTC.

This clonotype was detected many times. The J gene is TRBJ2-3, the V gene TRBV6-1, with TRBD1 identical over 7 bases. Germline loops: CDR1 MNHNS, CDR2 SASEGT. The CDR3 contains 15 residues. V dropped 3 bases and J dropped 4; count of bases not matched to a gene: 7. This CDR3 is CASSDRGKLADTQYF. CDR3 bases: TGTGCCAGCAGTGACAGGGGGAAATTGGCAGATACGCAGTATTTT.

V gene TRBV6-5 combines with J gene TRBJ2-1; 8 positions agree with TRBD2. J lost 6 bases, V lost 5 bases, and 6 bases had no gene match. The CDR3 has 14 residues. Germline V gives CDR1 MNHEY, CDR2 SVGAGI. CDR3 DNA sequence: TGTGCCAGCAGTGACCGGGGGGGTCCCAATGAGCAGTTCTTC. Its protein is CASSDRGGPNEQFF.

This clonotype occurred a few times. The chain is built from TRBV10-2 and TRBJ2-2; D is uncertain. The CDR3 sequence is 15 residues long. V lost 6 bases to trimming and J lost 1 base, with 12 bases between them. CDR1 is WSHSY, CDR2 SAAADI, per germline. DNA of the CDR3: TGCGCCAGCAGCTTCCGAGGTGGGAACACCGGGGAGCTGTTTTTT. It specifies CASSFRGGNTGELFF.

This clonotype was counted ten times or more. V usage is TRBV7-8 and J usage is TRBJ2-3; 8 nucleotides agree with TRBD2. Looked up from germline, CDR1 is SGHVS and CDR2 is FQNEAQ. This CDR3 contains 16 residues. V shed 1 base, J shed 5 bases, and the junction held 8 bases outside the gene matches. The chain's CDR3 is CASSLVERGWEDTQYF. CDR3 DNA sequence: TGTGCCAGCAGCTTAGTTGAGCGGGGGTGGGAAGATACGCAGTATTTT.

CDR3 DNA sequence: TGTGCCAGCAGTTTATGGGCCCCTGGCACAGATACGCAGTATTTT. It is translated as CASSLWAPGTDTQYF. This rearrangement joins TRBV28 to TRBJ2-3; D ambiguous. Trimming stripped 0 bases from V and 1 base from J, with 8 bases between. This CDR3 region has 15 residues. From germline, CDR1 is MDHEN and CDR2 SYDVKM.

There are many counts of this clonotype. This chain uses TRBV12-3 or TRBV12-4 with TRBJ1-1; D possibly corresponds to TRBD1 (6 bases). Trimming left V 7 bases short and J 5 bases short, with 20 bases between. CDR3 length: 15 residues. The CDR3 sequence is CASILERTVTTEAFF. CDR3 in DNA: TGTGCCAGCATTCTGGAGCGGACAGTAACGACTGAAGCTTTCTTT.